This T cell receptor beta chain was recorded in a study of T cell responses to AZD1222 COVID-19 vaccine. Only in-frame clones appear in the TCRdb table, and some are missing; sequencing was by immunoSEQ multiplex PCR. The table lists 98,000 or so clones, approximately 84% of them singletons, with more than 13% in the top ten. Per the germline V gene, CDR1 is LNHDA and CDR2 is SQIVND (reference sequence). The CDR3 runs 11 residues. Trimming shortened V by 7 bases and J by 2 bases, and 3 bases separated the two germline ends. This clone occurred a few times. The sequence came from an adult who received the AZD1222 COVID-19 vaccine. This sequence joins TRBV19 and TRBJ1-3, with D unresolved. The sample consisted of peripheral blood, taken 28 days after the second AZD1222 dose. For the CDR3, the DNA is TGTGCCAGTACAACTGGAAACACCATATATTTT. It is translated as CASTTGNTIYF. Supplemented by reference TRBV19 and TRBJ1-3, the full variable domain reads DGGITQSPKYLFRKEGQNVTLSCEQNLNHDAMYWYRQDPGQGLRLIYYSQIVNDFQKGDIAEGYSVSREKKESFPLTVTSAQKNPTAFYLCASTTGNTIYFGEGSWLTVV.